The source of this T cell receptor (beta chain) is a study of blood T cell repertoires in COVID-19. Study in general: From the United States, Italy and Spain came samples of acute and convalescent COVID-19. From T cells, B-cell-depleted T cells, or PBMCs came the material, which was cDNA or gDNA.

In the study's own analysis: Researchers report that nucleated cell counts were estimated from reference gene primer amplification. Generated by immunoSEQ multiplex PCR, the TCRdb table keeps only in-frame clones and is missing some. D and trimming come from the DNA, and the V and J calls and clone size come from that table. The repertoire includes 250,000 or so clones, approximately 87% of them detected once, and around 1.5% sits in the top ten. Sequenced: peripheral blood. The clonotype was recovered from a woman in her thirties or forties who had recovered from COVID-19.

The CDR3: CASSISAGIQPEQYF. CDR3 nucleotide sequence: TGTGCCAGTAGTATCAGCGCAGGGATTCAACCCGAGCAGTACTTC. The V call is TRBV19, the J call TRBJ2-7; possible D gene TRBD1, 5 bases. V dropped 3 bases and J dropped 6 bases, with 18 bases sitting between them. In germline, CDR1 is LNHDA, CDR2 SQIVND (reference sequence). CDR3 length equals 15 residues.